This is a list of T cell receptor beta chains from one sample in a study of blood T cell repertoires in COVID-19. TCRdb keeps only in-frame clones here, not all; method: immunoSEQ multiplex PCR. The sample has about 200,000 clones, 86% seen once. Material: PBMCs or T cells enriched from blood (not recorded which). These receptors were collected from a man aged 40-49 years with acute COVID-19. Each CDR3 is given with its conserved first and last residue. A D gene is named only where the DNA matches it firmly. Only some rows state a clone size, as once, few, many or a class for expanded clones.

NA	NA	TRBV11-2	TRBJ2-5	CASTTFLATEETQYF	TGTGCCAGCACTACATTTCTAGCGACTGAAGAGACCCAGTACTTC
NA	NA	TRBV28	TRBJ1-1	CASNHGRVNTEAFF	TGTGCCAGCAATCACGGCAGGGTTAACACTGAAGCTTTCTTT
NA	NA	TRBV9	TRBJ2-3	CASSVELPGTTDTQYF	TGTGCCAGCAGCGTTGAGCTACCGGGAACAACAGATACGCAGTATTTT
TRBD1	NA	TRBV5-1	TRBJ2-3	CASRTTGAADTQYF	TGCGCCAGCAGAACCACAGGGGCAGCAGATACGCAGTATTTT
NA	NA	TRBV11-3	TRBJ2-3	CASKAADGTDTQYF	TGTGCCAGCAAGGCGGCAGACGGCACAGATACGCAGTATTTT
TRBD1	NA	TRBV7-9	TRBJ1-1	CASRGQGNTEAFF	TGTGCCAGCAGGGGACAGGGTAACACTGAAGCTTTCTTT
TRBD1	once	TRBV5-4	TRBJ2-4	CASSSRTGENIQYF	TGTGCCAGCAGCTCCCGGACAGGGGAAAACATTCAGTACTTC
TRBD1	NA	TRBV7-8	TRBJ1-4	CASSPGTGVVGMEKLFF	TGTGCCAGCAGCCCCGGGACAGGGGTTGTCGGAATGGAAAAACTGTTTTTT
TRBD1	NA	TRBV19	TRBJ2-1	CASRFGQDSWREQFF	TGTGCCAGTAGGTTTGGACAGGACTCATGGAGAGAGCAGTTCTTC
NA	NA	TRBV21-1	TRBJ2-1	CASSKVGPTANNEQFF	TGTGCCAGCAGCAAAGTGGGGCCCACCGCTAACAATGAGCAGTTCTTC
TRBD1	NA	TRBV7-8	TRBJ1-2	CASSYHGTGVSRGYTF	TGTGCCAGCAGCTACCACGGGACAGGGGTATCTCGTGGCTACACCTTC
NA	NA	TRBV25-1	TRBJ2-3	CASRESSTDTQYF	TGTGCCAGCAGGGAGTCTAGCACAGATACGCAGTATTTT
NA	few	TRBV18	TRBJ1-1	CASSPGLTNTEAFF	TGTGCCAGCTCCCCGGGACTCACGAACACTGAAGCTTTCTTT
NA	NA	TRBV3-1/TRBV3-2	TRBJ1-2	CASSPSEGHRTEGYTF	TGTGCCAGCAGCCCGTCTGAGGGACACCGGACTGAAGGCTACACCTTC
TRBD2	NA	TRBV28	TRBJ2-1	CASSYPSGTSGLQEQFF	TGTGCCAGCAGTTACCCCTCGGGGACTAGCGGTCTTCAGGAGCAGTTCTTC
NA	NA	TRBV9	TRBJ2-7	CASSVGGSTTYYEQYF	TGTGCCAGCAGCGTTGGGGGGTCTACTACTTACTACGAGCAGTACTTC
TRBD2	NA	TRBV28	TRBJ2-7	CASSFSNTYIREGGTYEQYF	TGTGCCAGCAGTTTCTCGAACACTTACATTAGGGAGGGAGGAACCTACGAGCAGTACTTC
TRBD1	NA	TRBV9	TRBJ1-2	CASSPRTGRGGYTF	TGTGCCAGCAGCCCACGGACAGGGAGGGGTGGCTACACCTTC
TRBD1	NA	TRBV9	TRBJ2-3	CASSIGTGGKDTQYF	TGTGCCAGCAGCATCGGGACAGGGGGCAAAGATACGCAGTATTTT
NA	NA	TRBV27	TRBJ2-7	CASSSWGSQDEQYF	TGTGCCAGCAGTTCCTGGGGCTCGCAAGACGAGCAGTACTTC
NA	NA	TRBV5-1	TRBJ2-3	CASSPGQSDTQYF	TGCGCCAGCAGCCCTGGACAGTCAGATACGCAGTATTTT
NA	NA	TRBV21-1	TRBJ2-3	CASSSKRLGRGRTDTQYF	TGTGCCAGCAGCTCAAAAAGGTTGGGCAGGGGGCGGACAGATACGCAGTATTTT
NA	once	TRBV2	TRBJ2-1	CASSERLAQFF	TGTGCCAGCAGTGAACGATTAGCGCAGTTCTTC
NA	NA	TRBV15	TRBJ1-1	CATSRDGRGNTYEAFF	TGTGCCACCAGCAGAGATGGTAGGGGAAACACCTATGAAGCTTTCTTT
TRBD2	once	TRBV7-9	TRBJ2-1	CASSFPGLAGNDEQFF	TGTGCCAGCAGCTTTCCGGGACTAGCGGGAAACGATGAGCAGTTCTTC
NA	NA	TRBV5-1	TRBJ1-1	CASSLFSIPGVNTEAFF	TGCGCCAGCAGCTTATTTTCGATCCCGGGTGTGAACACTGAAGCTTTCTTT
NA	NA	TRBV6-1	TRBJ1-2	CASSEYRVTNYGYTF	TGTGCCAGCAGTGAATACAGGGTCACTAACTATGGCTACACCTTC
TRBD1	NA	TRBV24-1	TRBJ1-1	CATSDSTGAPNTEAFF	TGTGCCACCAGTGATTCAACAGGGGCCCCGAACACTGAAGCTTTCTTT
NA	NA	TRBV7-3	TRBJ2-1	CASSPGTHQSGEQFF	TGTGCCAGCAGCCCAGGGACTCACCAATCCGGTGAGCAGTTCTTC
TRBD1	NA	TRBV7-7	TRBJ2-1	CASSLGDRGYNEQFF	TGTGCTAGCAGCTTAGGGGACAGGGGTTACAATGAGCAGTTCTTC
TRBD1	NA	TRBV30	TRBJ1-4	CAWSKVQGGEKLFF	TGTGCCTGGAGTAAGGTACAGGGGGGGGAAAAACTGTTTTTT
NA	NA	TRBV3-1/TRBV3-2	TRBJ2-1	CASSHLTTTDEQFF	TGTGCCAGCAGCCACCTGACTACTACAGATGAGCAGTTCTTC
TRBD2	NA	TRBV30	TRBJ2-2	CAWSEGLAGGPMGWTGELFF	TGTGCCTGGAGTGAAGGGTTAGCGGGAGGGCCGATGGGGTGGACCGGGGAGCTGTTTTTT
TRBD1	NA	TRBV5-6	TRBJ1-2	CASSLGSGTGDGYTF	TGTGCCAGCAGCTTGGGTAGTGGGACAGGGGATGGCTACACCTTC
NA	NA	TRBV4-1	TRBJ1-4	CASSQGDTPNEKLFF	TGCGCCAGCAGCCAAGGCGACACGCCTAATGAAAAACTGTTTTTT
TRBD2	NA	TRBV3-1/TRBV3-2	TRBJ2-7	CASSLNPAGDLDEQYF	TGTGCCAGCAGCCTCAACCCTGCGGGAGATCTCGACGAGCAGTACTTC
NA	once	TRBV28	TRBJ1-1	CASQELDRRYTEAFF	TGTGCCAGCCAGGAACTTGACAGGCGGTACACTGAAGCTTTCTTT
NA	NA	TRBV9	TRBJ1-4	CASSAGDSTGANEKLFF	TGTGCCAGCAGCGCGGGGGACTCCACCGGGGCTAATGAAAAACTGTTTTTT
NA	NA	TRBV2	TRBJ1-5	CASSGESNQPQHF	TGTGCCAGCAGTGGGGAGAGCAATCAGCCCCAGCATTTT
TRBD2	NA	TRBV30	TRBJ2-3	CAWSSGAQTQYF	TGTGCCTGGAGTAGCGGGGCCCAGACACAGTATTTT
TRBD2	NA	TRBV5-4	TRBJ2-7	CASSLNGGVAGLYEQYF	TGTGCCAGCAGCTTAAACGGGGGGGTAGCGGGATTGTACGAGCAGTACTTC
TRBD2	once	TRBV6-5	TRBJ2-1	CASSWGAGEGYEQFF	TGTGCCAGCAGTTGGGGTGCGGGAGAGGGGTATGAGCAGTTCTTC
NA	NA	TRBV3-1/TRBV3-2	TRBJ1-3	CASSQDTSSGNTIYF	TGTGCCAGCAGCCAAGACACTAGCTCTGGAAACACCATATATTTT
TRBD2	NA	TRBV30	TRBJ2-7	CAWGPGLAGAYEQYF	TGTGCCTGGGGACCGGGACTAGCGGGAGCCTACGAGCAGTACTTC
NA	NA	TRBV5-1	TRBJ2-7	CASSSDTTYEQYF	TGCGCCAGCAGCTCTGACACCACCTACGAGCAGTACTTC
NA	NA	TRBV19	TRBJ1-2	CASSIALGQNYGYTF	TGTGCCAGTAGTATAGCTCTGGGGCAGAACTATGGCTACACCTTC
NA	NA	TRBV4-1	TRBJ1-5	CASSQGSWQPQHF	TGCGCCAGCAGCCAAGGTAGTTGGCAGCCCCAGCATTTT
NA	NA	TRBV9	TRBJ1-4	CASSVEGGKLFF	TGTGCCAGCAGCGTAGAAGGGGGAAAACTGTTTTTT
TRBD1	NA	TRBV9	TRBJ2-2	CASDNGQGNTGELFF	TGTGCCAGCGACAATGGACAGGGCAACACCGGGGAGCTGTTTTTT
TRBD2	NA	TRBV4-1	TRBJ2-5	CASSPRREAGGSETQYF	TGCGCCAGCAGCCCCAGAAGGGAGGCGGGAGGTTCAGAGACCCAGTACTTC
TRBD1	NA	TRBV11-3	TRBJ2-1	CASSFSRGNEQFF	TGTGCCAGCAGCTTTTCCAGGGGGAATGAGCAGTTCTTC
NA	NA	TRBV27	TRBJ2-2	CASSLYGSRTGELFF	TGTGCCAGCAGTTTGTACGGGTCTAGGACCGGGGAGCTGTTTTTT
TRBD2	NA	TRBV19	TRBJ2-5	CASRAGGGPTQYF	TGTGCCAGTAGGGCCGGGGGGGGTCCGACCCAGTACTTC
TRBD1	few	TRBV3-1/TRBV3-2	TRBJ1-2	CASSHGTVNYGYTF	TGTGCCAGCAGCCACGGGACAGTCAACTATGGCTACACCTTC
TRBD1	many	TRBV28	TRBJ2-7	CASSILGQGVREQYF	TGTGCCAGCAGTATCCTGGGACAGGGGGTCCGGGAGCAGTACTTC